This entry describes one TCR beta chain. This sequence may be a read error, since a much larger clone differs from it by one base. The conserved phenylalanine or tryptophan is not found at the CDR3 terminus, so this likely reflects a read error. The data derive from a study of glioma-infiltrating T cells. The CDR3 is 13 residues long. Germline V gene lookup returns CDR1 MNHEY and CDR2 SMNVEV (reference sequence). Trimming took 5 bases from V and 9 from J; bases not matched to a gene: 7. Using RNA template, CDR3s of TCR alpha and beta were amplified with iRepertoire arm-PCR. TCRdb reprocessed the multiplex PCR reads via MiXCR and lists one record per CDR3 protein. The sample has around 350,000 distinct CDR3 sequences, less than 50% seen once; the top ten hold more than 10%.

The chain carries TRBV27 and TRBJ2-1, with TRBD1 matching over 7 bases. The receptor's source is a human donor with low-grade glioma or glioblastoma, undergoing nonglioma brain surgery, or in good health (not recorded which). The specimen sequenced was glioma tissue, nonneoplastic brain tissue, or PBMCs (not recorded which). The CDR3, as DNA: TGTGCCAGCAGTGTCAACAGGGGTGGTGAGCAGTTCCTC. Translated: CASSVNRGGEQFL.